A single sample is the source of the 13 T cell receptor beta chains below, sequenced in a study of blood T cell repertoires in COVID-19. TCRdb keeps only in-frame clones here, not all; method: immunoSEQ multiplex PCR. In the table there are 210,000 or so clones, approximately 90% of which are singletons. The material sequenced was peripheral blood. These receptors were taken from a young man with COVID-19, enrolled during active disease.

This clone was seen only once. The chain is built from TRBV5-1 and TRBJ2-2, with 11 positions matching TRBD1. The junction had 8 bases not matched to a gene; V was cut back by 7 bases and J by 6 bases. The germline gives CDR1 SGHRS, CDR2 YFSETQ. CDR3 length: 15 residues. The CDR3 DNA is TGCGCCAGCGTACCGGGACAGGGGGATTCCGGGGAGCTGTTTTTT. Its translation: CASVPGQGDSGELFF.

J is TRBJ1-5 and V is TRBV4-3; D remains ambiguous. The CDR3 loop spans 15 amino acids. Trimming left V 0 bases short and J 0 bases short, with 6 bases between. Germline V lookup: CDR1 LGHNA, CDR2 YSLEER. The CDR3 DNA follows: TGCGCCAGCAGCCAAGACAGAATTAGCAATCAGCCCCAGCATTTT. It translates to CASSQDRISNQPQHF.

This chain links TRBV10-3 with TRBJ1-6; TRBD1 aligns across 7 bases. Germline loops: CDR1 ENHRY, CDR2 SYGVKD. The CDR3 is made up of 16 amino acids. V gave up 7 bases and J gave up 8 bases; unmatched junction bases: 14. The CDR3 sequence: CAIKRETGMVDSPLHF. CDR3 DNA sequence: TGTGCCATCAAAAGGGAGACAGGGATGGTGGATTCACCCCTCCACTTT.

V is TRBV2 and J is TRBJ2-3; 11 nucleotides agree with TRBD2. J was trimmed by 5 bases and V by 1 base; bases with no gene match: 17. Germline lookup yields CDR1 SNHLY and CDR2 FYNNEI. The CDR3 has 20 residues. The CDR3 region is CASSEGWRAGLADMRDTQYF. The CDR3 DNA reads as TGTGCCAGCAGTGAAGGCTGGAGGGCGGGACTAGCGGACATGAGAGATACGCAGTATTTT.

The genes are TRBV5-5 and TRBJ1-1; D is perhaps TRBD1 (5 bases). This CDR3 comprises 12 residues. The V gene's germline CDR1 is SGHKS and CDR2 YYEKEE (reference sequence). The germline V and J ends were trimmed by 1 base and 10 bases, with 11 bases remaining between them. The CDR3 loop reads CASSLNSDRAFF. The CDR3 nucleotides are TGTGCCAGCAGCTTGAATAGTGACAGAGCTTTCTTT.

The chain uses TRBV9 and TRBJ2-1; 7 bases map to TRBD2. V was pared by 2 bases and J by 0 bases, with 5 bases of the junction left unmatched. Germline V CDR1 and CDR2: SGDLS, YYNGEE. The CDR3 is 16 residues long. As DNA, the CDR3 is TGTGCCAGCAGCGTCCGGGGGGATCGCTCCTACAATGAGCAGTTCTTC. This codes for CASSVRGDRSYNEQFF.

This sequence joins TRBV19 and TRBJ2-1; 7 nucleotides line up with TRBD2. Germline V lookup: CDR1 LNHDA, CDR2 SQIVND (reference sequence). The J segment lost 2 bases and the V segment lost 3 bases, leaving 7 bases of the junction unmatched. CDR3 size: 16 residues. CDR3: CASSISAGATYNEQFF. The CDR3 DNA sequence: TGTGCCAGTAGTATTTCTGCGGGAGCGACCTACAATGAGCAGTTCTTC.

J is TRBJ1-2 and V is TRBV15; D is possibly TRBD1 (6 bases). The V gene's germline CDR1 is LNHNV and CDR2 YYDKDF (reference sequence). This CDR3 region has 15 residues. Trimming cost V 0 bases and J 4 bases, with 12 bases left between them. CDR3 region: CATSRDTTGVYGYTF. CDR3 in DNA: TGTGCCACCAGCAGAGATACGACAGGAGTCTATGGCTACACCTTC.

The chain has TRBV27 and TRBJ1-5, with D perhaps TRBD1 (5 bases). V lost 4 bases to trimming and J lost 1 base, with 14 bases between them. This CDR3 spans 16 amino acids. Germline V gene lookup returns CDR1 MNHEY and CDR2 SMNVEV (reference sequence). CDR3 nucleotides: TGTGCCAGCAGTTCTAAGCGGGGGGTGAGCAATCAGCCCCAGCATTTT. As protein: CASSSKRGVSNQPQHF.

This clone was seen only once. The CDR3 reads CASSLSGSGADTQYF. CDR3 sequence (DNA): TGTGCCAGCAGCCTAAGCGGGAGTGGGGCAGATACGCAGTATTTT. This chain connects TRBV28 to TRBJ2-3; 8 bases agree with TRBD2. The J segment lost 4 bases and the V segment lost 6 bases, leaving 9 bases of the junction unmatched. CDR1 is MDHEN, CDR2 SYDVKM, per germline. The CDR3 has 15 amino acids.

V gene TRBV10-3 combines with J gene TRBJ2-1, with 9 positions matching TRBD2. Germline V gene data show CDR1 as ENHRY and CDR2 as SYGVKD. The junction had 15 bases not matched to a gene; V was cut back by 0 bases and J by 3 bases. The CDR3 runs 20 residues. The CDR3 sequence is CAISESGVAGVLPHYNEQFF. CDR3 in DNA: TGTGCCATCAGTGAGTCGGGGGTAGCGGGAGTTCTACCCCACTACAATGAGCAGTTCTTC.

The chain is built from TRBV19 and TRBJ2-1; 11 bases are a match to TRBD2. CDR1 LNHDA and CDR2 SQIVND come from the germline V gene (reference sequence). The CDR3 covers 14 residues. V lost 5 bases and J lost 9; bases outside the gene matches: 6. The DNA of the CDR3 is TGTGCCAGTAGTCCAACTAGCGGGAGCACTGAGCAGTTCTTC. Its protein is CASSPTSGSTEQFF.

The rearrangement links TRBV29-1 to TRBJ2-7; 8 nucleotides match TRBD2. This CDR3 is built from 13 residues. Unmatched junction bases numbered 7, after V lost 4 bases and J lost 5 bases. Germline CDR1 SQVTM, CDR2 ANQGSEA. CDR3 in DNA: TGCAGCGTTGTACGCGGGAGGTTAGACGAGCAGTACTTC. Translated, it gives CSVVRGRLDEQYF.